This entry concerns a single TCR beta chain. This sample is drawn from a study of shared clonotypes between healthy human individuals. Germline loops: CDR1 MNHNS, CDR2 SASEGT. V was shortened by 4 bases and J by 3 bases, with 9 bases between the two germline ends. The CDR3 extends over 13 amino acids. Measured with immunoSEQ multiplex PCR; TCRdb has only the in-frame clones, and not every one. The table shows some 2,500,000 clones, with 85% to 95% occurring only once. The chain uses TRBV6-1 and TRBJ1-1; possible D gene TRBD1, 5 bases. The source is a man between 18 and 29 years old in good health. Some clones in this sample may be carry-over from other donors' samples. The specimen sequenced was naive CD4+ T cells from PBMCs. Documented subset: CD45RA+ positively selected. The CDR3 loop reads CASSVGTYTEAFF. CDR3 nucleotides: TGTGCCAGCAGTGTCGGGACTTACACTGAAGCTTTCTTT.